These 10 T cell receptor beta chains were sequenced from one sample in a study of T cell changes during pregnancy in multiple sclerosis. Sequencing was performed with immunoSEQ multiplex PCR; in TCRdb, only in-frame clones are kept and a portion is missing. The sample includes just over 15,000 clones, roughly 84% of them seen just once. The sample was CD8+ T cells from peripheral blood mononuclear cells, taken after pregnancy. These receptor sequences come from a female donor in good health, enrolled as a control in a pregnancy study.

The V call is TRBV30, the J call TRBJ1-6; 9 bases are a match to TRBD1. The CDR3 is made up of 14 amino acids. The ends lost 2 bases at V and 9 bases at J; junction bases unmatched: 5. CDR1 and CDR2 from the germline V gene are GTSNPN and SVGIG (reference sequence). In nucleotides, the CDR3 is TGTGCCTGGAGTCCGGGACAGGGTAGTTCACCCCTCCACTTT. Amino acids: CAWSPGQGSSPLHF.

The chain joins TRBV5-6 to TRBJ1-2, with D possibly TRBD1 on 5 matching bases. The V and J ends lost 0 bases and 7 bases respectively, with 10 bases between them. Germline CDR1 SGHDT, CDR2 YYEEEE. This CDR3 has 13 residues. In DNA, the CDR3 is TGTGCCAGCAGCTTGGCAGGGAGGAGTGGCTACACCTTC. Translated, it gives CASSLAGRSGYTF.

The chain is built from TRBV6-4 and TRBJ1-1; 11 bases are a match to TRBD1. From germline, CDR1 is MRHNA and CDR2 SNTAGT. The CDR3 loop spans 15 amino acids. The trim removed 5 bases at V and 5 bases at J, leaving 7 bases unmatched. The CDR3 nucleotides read TGTGCCAGCAGTTCGGGACAGGGGGGTGGTACTGAAGCTTTCTTT. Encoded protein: CASSSGQGGGTEAFF.

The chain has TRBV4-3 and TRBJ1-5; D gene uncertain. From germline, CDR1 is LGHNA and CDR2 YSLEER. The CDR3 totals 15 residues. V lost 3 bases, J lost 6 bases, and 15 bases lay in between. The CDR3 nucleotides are TGCGCCAGCAGCCAGGGCTGGGGAGGAGGTCAGCCCCAGCATTTT. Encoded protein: CASSQGWGGGQPQHF.

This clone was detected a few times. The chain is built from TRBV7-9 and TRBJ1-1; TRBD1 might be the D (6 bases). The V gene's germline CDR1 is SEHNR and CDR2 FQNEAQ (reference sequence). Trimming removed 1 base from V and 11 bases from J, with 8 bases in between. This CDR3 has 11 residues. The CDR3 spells CASSLGTDAFF. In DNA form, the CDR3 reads TGTGCCAGCAGCTTAGGGACAGATGCTTTCTTT.

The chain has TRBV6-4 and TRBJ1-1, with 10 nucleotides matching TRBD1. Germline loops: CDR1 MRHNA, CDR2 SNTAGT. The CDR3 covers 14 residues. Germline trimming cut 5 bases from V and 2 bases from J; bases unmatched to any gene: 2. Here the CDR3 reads CASSTTGGNTEAFF. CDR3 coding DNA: TGTGCCAGCAGTACGACAGGGGGCAACACTGAAGCTTTCTTT.

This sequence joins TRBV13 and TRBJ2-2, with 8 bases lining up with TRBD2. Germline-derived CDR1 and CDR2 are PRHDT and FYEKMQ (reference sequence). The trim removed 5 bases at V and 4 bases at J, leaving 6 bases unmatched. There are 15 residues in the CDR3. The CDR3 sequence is CASSIGLAATGELFF. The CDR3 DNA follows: TGTGCCAGCAGCATCGGACTAGCAGCCACCGGGGAGCTGTTTTTT.

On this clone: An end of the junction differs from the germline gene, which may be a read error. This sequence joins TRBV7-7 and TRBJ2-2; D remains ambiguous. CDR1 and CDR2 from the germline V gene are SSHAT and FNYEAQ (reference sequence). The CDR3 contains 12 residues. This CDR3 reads CASSLNSGELFF. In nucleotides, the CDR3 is TGTGCTAGCAGCTTAAACTCCGGGGAGCTGTTTTTT.

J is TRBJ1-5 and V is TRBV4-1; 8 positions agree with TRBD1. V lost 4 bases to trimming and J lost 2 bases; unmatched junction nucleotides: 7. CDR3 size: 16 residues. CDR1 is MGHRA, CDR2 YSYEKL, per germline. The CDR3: CASSRIQGAGNQPQHF. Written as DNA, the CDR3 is TGCGCCAGCAGCCGGATCCAGGGGGCGGGCAATCAGCCCCAGCATTTT.

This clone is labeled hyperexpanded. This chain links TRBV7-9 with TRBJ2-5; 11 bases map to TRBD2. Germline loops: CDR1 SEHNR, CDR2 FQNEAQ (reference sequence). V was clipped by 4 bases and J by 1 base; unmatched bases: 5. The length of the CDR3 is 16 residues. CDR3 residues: CASSSGTSGFQETQYF. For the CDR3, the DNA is TGTGCCAGCAGCTCCGGGACTAGCGGATTCCAAGAGACCCAGTACTTC. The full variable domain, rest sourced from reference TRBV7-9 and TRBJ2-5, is DTGVSQNPRHKITKRGQNVTFRCDPISEHNRLYWYRQTLGQGPEFLTYFQNEAQLEKSRLLSDRFSAERPKGSFSTLEIQRTEQGDSAMYLCASSSGTSGFQETQYFGPGTRLLVL.